This T cell receptor beta chain stems from a study of T cells after yellow fever vaccination. Study-wide context: Low-cell-number fractions were prepared with SMART-Seq v4 Ultra Low Input.

The study's findings and limits: Abundant clonotypes (contaminants from the bulk population) could be present in FACS-sorted repertoires.

The CDR3 is 11 residues long. CDR1 is SEHNR, CDR2 FQNEAQ, per germline (reference sequence). Trimming stripped 5 bases from V and 6 bases from J, with 7 bases between. TCRdb ran MiXCR on the 5' RACE reads and lists one entry per CDR3 protein. The table shows roughly 340,000 distinct CDR3 sequences, with approximately 3.9% occurring only once. This clonotype was recorded many times. What it binds is unknown. Material: PBMCs, obtained 5 days after the yellow fever booster vaccination. The TCR sequence derives from a man between 18 and 35 years old who received the YFV17D yellow fever vaccine. The rearrangement links TRBV7-9 to TRBJ1-1; no definite D call. The CDR3 protein is CASSPSAEAFF. Here the CDR3 DNA reads TGTGCCAGCAGCCCCTCCGCTGAAGCTTTCTTT.